What follows are 28 T cell receptor beta chains derived from one specimen sequenced in a study of somatic mutations in cytotoxic T cells in rheumatoid arthritis. The repertoire was sequenced with immunoSEQ multiplex PCR; TCRdb's copy has only in-frame clones and lacks some. The repertoire holds around 15,000 clones, with approximately 75% as singletons. The sequenced sample was CD8+ T cells sorted from blood. These receptors came from an adult with rheumatoid arthritis.

The rearrangement uses TRBV19 and TRBJ1-1, with TRBD1 as a possible D gene (5 bases). Germline V gene lookup returns CDR1 LNHDA and CDR2 SQIVND (reference sequence). V was clipped by 5 bases and J by 7 bases, with 14 bases between them. CDR3 length: 13 amino acids. CDR3 nucleotide sequence: TGTGCCAGTAGTGAGCAGGGCCCTTTTGAAGCTTTCTTT. The encoded protein is CASSEQGPFEAFF.

The chain links TRBV4-3 to TRBJ1-1; no firm D call. V lost 0 bases and J 1 base, leaving 15 bases between the germline ends. The germline V gene has CDR1 LGHNA and CDR2 YSLEER. CDR3 length: 17 amino acids. The CDR3 loop is CASSQDRLGYQNTEAFF. The CDR3 region has the DNA TGCGCCAGCAGCCAAGATCGGTTGGGGTACCAGAACACTGAAGCTTTCTTT.

The CDR3 here is CASSLFFRGQPQHF. The CDR3, as DNA: TGTGCCAGCAGTCTATTCTTCAGGGGTCAGCCCCAGCATTTT. The rearrangement joins TRBV27 to TRBJ1-5; a possible D gene is TRBD1 (6 bases). Trimming stripped 5 bases from V and 6 bases from J, with 14 bases between. This CDR3 contains 14 residues. Germline values: CDR1 MNHEY, CDR2 SMNVEV (reference sequence).

This chain uses TRBV27 with TRBJ2-1, with D uncertain. The V end was cut by 2 bases, the J end by 0 bases, with 8 bases between. The CDR3 consists of 15 residues. Germline V gene data show CDR1 as MNHEY and CDR2 as SMNVEV (reference sequence). As DNA, the CDR3 is TGTGCCAGCAGTTTAAGGGCGAGCTCCTACAATGAGCAGTTCTTC. It encodes CASSLRASSYNEQFF.

The V and J genes are TRBV30 and TRBJ1-1; D uncertain. V was trimmed by 4 bases and J by 3 bases, leaving 6 bases between them. CDR3 size: 11 residues. Germline V gives CDR1 GTSNPN, CDR2 SVGIG (reference sequence). CDR3 loop: CAWNPYTEAFF. The CDR3 DNA sequence: TGTGCCTGGAACCCGTACACTGAAGCTTTCTTT.

V is TRBV7-9 and J is TRBJ2-3; D is unresolved. The germline V and J ends were trimmed by 2 bases and 6 bases, with 6 bases remaining between them. The CDR3 loop spans 12 amino acids. The germline V gene has CDR1 SEHNR and CDR2 FQNEAQ (reference sequence). The CDR3 loop is CASSLLTDTQYF. The CDR3 DNA sequence: TGTGCCAGCAGCTTACTTACGGATACGCAGTATTTT.

The V call is TRBV19, the J call TRBJ2-7, with D possibly matching TRBD2 (5 bases). Trimming cost V 2 bases and J 0 bases, with 14 bases left between them. Germline CDR1 LNHDA, CDR2 SQIVND (reference sequence). The CDR3 consists of 16 residues. The CDR3 spells CASSIHPPGSSYEQYF. DNA for the CDR3: TGTGCCAGTAGTATACACCCACCGGGGAGCTCCTACGAGCAGTACTTC.

This rearrangement joins TRBV5-1 to TRBJ2-1, with TRBD2 identical over 12 bases. This CDR3 region has 15 residues. Germline trimming cut 5 bases from V and 3 bases from J; bases unmatched to any gene: 3. Germline V CDR1 and CDR2: SGHRS, YFSETQ. CDR3 DNA: TGCGCCAGCAGGAGGACTAGCGGGGACTACAATGAGCAGTTCTTC. It encodes CASRRTSGDYNEQFF.

CDR3 DNA: TGTGCCAGCAGCTTAGGTGGGGGGGAGTCCTACAATGAGCAGTTCTTC. Its translation: CASSLGGGESYNEQFF. The chain uses TRBV7-9 and TRBJ2-1; TRBD2 aligns across 7 bases. The CDR3 is 16 residues long. Germline V CDR1 and CDR2: SEHNR, FQNEAQ (reference sequence). The V segment lost 1 base and the J segment 1 base; nucleotides outside the gene matches: 4.

The chain recombines TRBV6-5 with TRBJ2-7; D not resolved. The germline V gene encodes CDR1 MNHEY and CDR2 SVGAGI. CDR3 size: 15 residues. Trimming cost V 0 bases and J 0 bases, with 9 bases left between them. The CDR3 DNA is TGTGCCAGCAGTTACTCGATTGTCCCCTCCTACGAGCAGTACTTC. This gives the protein CASSYSIVPSYEQYF.

The chain has TRBV13 and TRBJ2-3; a possible D gene is TRBD1 (6 bases). Trimming cost V 3 bases and J 4 bases, with 14 bases left between them. There are 15 residues in the CDR3. Germline values: CDR1 PRHDT, CDR2 FYEKMQ (reference sequence). This CDR3 reads CASSLILRGSDTQYF. For the CDR3, the DNA is TGTGCCAGCAGCTTGATCCTCAGGGGTTCAGATACGCAGTATTTT.

CDR3 in DNA: TGTGCCAGCAGCCTGGGACGGTCCCCAAGCACAGATACGCAGTATTTT. Amino acids: CASSLGRSPSTDTQYF. The V gene is TRBV7-3, the J gene TRBJ2-3; the D call may be TRBD1 or TRBD2 (5 bases each). Trimming left V 5 bases short and J 0 bases short, with 15 bases between. The CDR3 is 16 amino acids. The germline CDR1 and CDR2 sequences are SGHTA and FQGTGA.

The CDR3 loop is CASSKTGNGYTF. The DNA of the CDR3 is TGTGCCAGCAGCAAGACAGGGAATGGCTACACCTTC. The chain uses TRBV7-6 and TRBJ1-2; 7 bases match TRBD1. Germline V gene sequence: CDR1 SGHVS, CDR2 FNYEAQ. This CDR3 has 12 amino acids. The trim removed 5 bases at V and 6 bases at J, leaving 3 bases unmatched.

This sequence joins TRBV5-5 and TRBJ1-5, with 11 nucleotides matching TRBD1. With V trimmed by 0 bases and J by 7 bases, 9 bases remained unmatched. The CDR3 sequence is 17 residues long. The germline V gene has CDR1 SGHKS and CDR2 YYEKEE (reference sequence). The CDR3 sequence is CASSLERTGGARQPQHF. CDR3 in DNA: TGTGCCAGCAGCTTGGAAAGGACAGGGGGCGCCAGGCAGCCCCAGCATTTT.

The chain combines TRBV6-5 with TRBJ2-1; no clear D. Trimming cost V 0 bases and J 10 bases, with 4 bases left between them. The CDR3 covers 11 residues. CDR1 is MNHEY, CDR2 SVGAGI, per germline. The CDR3 DNA is TGTGCCAGCAGTTACTCGGAAGAGCAGTTCTTC. Protein: CASSYSEEQFF.

This chain links TRBV4-1 with TRBJ2-7; 11 positions agree with TRBD2. The CDR3 extends over 17 amino acids. The germline gives CDR1 MGHRA, CDR2 YSYEKL. With 3 bases clipped from V and 3 bases from J, the junction kept 10 bases outside the gene matches. CDR3 coding DNA: TGCGCCAGCAGCCAGGTGACTGGGACTAGCGGAGACTACGAGCAGTACTTC. This translates into CASSQVTGTSGDYEQYF.

This rearrangement joins TRBV15 to TRBJ2-1; TRBD2 matches at 7 bases. J gave up 3 bases and V 0 bases, and 8 bases lay outside the gene matches. CDR3 length: 17 residues. Germline CDR1 and CDR2: LNHNV and YYDKDF (reference sequence). CDR3 protein: CATSRDPFSGLYNEQFF. The CDR3 region has the DNA TGTGCCACCAGCAGAGATCCATTTAGCGGGCTCTACAATGAGCAGTTCTTC. The full variable domain, rest sourced from reference TRBV15 and TRBJ2-1, is DAMVIQNPRYQVTQFGKPVTLSCSQTLNHNVMYWYQQKSSQAPKLLFHYYDKDFNNEADTPDNFQSRRPNTSFCFLDIRSPGLGDTAMYLCATSRDPFSGLYNEQFFGPGTRLTVL.

The chain is built from TRBV7-2 and TRBJ1-4; D gene unclear. Germline CDR1 reads SGHTA; CDR2 reads FQGNSA. The CDR3 covers 16 residues. V lost 5 bases and J 4 bases, leaving 17 bases between the germline ends. CDR3: CASSDIYIGDNEKLFF. In DNA, the CDR3 is TGTGCCAGCAGCGACATTTATATTGGGGATAATGAAAAACTGTTTTTT.

The V call is TRBV6-1, the J call TRBJ2-1, with 9 bases lining up with TRBD1. CDR1 and CDR2 from the germline V gene are MNHNS and SASEGT. V shed 4 bases and J 4 bases; nucleotides not matched to a gene: 5. The CDR3 runs to 15 residues. The CDR3 is CASSAPGQGYNEQFF. CDR3 nucleotide sequence: TGTGCCAGCAGTGCCCCGGGACAGGGATACAATGAGCAGTTCTTC.

This chain uses TRBV28 with TRBJ2-6; maybe TRBD1 (8 bases). The CDR3 is 18 amino acids. Trimming left V 2 bases short and J 4 bases short, with 18 bases between. CDR1 MDHEN and CDR2 SYDVKM come from the germline V gene. CDR3: CASSLGEQGGYGANVLTF. The CDR3 coding sequence is TGTGCCAGCAGTTTAGGAGAACAGGGGGGGTACGGGGCCAACGTCCTGACTTTC.

The chain has TRBV25-1 and TRBJ2-5, with D perhaps TRBD1 or TRBD2 (5 bases each). V lost 4 bases and J 5 bases, leaving 5 bases between the germline ends. The CDR3 sequence is 11 residues long. CDR1 and CDR2 from the germline V gene are MGHDK and SYGVNS. In nucleotides, the CDR3 is TGTGCCAGCAGTGGGGGGGAGACCCAGTACTTC. This encodes CASSGGETQYF.

J is TRBJ2-5 and V is TRBV18; no definite D call. The CDR3 is made up of 16 amino acids. V lost 4 bases to trimming and J lost 6 bases, with 21 bases between them. Germline CDR1 and CDR2: KGHSH and LQKENI. CDR3 in DNA: TGTGCCAGCTCACTCATCCCCCGTTGGGGATTCAAGACCCAGTACTTC. This codes for CASSLIPRWGFKTQYF.

The V and J genes are TRBV19 and TRBJ2-7, with TRBD1 identical over 11 bases. The V and J ends lost 7 bases and 3 bases, in that order; junction bases with no gene match: 8. Germline CDR1 and CDR2: LNHDA and SQIVND (reference sequence). This CDR3 is built from 15 residues. Here the CDR3 reads CASTLGTGGYYEQYF. DNA of the CDR3: TGTGCCAGTACCCTAGGGACAGGGGGGTACTACGAGCAGTACTTC.

The rearrangement links TRBV7-2 to TRBJ2-5; D is possibly TRBD1 or TRBD2 (5 bases each). The CDR3 runs to 16 residues. Trimming removed 3 bases from V and 5 bases from J, with 19 bases in between. Per germline, CDR1 SGHTA and CDR2 FQGNSA. The CDR3 spells CASSFKTGGVWETQYF. CDR3 DNA: TGTGCCAGCAGCTTCAAAACAGGAGGAGTTTGGGAGACCCAGTACTTC.

This clone was counted between two and nine times. The CDR3 DNA reads as TGTGCCAGCAGGAGGGACGAGCAGTACTTC. Residues: CASRRDEQYF. The chain couples TRBV2 to TRBJ2-7; D may be TRBD2 (5 bases). Germline lookup yields CDR1 SNHLY and CDR2 FYNNEI. V lost 6 bases to trimming and J lost 5 bases, with 5 bases between them. The CDR3 consists of 10 residues. Drawing the rest from reference TRBV2 and TRBJ2-7, the complete variable domain is EPEVTQTPSHQVTQMGQEVILRCVPISNHLYFYWYRQILGQKVEFLVSFYNNEISEKSEIFDDQFSVERPDGSNFTLKIRSTKLEDSAMYFCASRRDEQYFGPGTRLTVT.

This chain uses TRBV9 with TRBJ2-3; unclear D gene. Between the trimmed V and J ends, which lost 0 bases and 2 bases, there was a span of 7 bases. CDR3 length: 14 residues. Germline V gene sequence: CDR1 SGDLS, CDR2 YYNGEE. CDR3 amino acids: CASSVAGDTDTQYF. The CDR3 DNA follows: TGTGCCAGCAGCGTAGCGGGCGACACAGATACGCAGTATTTT. Together with reference TRBV9 and TRBJ2-3, the CDR3 gives the full variable domain: DSGVTQTPKHLITATGQRVTLRCSPRSGDLSVYWYQQSLDQGLQFLIQYYNGEERAKGNILERFSAQQFPDLHSELNLSSLELGDSALYFCASSVAGDTDTQYFGPGTRLTVL.

The chain is built from TRBV7-2 and TRBJ2-7; 8 nucleotides agree with TRBD2. Germline V gene data show CDR1 as SGHTA and CDR2 as FQGNSA. The CDR3 has 15 amino acids. The trim removed 2 bases at V and 2 bases at J, leaving 5 bases unmatched. The CDR3 here is CASSLSLADTYEQYF. CDR3 coding DNA: TGTGCCAGCAGCTTATCACTAGCGGACACCTACGAGCAGTACTTC.

This clone was recorded only once. The chain joins TRBV29-1 to TRBJ2-1; TRBD1 matches at 8 bases. CDR3 length: 16 amino acids. Germline assignment: CDR1 SQVTM and CDR2 ANQGSEA. J was trimmed by 3 bases and V by 5 bases; bases with no gene match: 12. CDR3 loop: CSVSYRDRKIYNEQFF. The CDR3 DNA reads TGCAGCGTTTCCTACCGGGACAGGAAGATCTACAATGAGCAGTTCTTC.